This T cell receptor beta chain was sequenced in a study of T cell repertoires in cytomegalovirus infection. In the study overall: The authors relied on CMV epitopes, both recently identified HLA-C-restricted and well-studied HLA-B-restricted. Public TCR beta signatures marked donors with CMV infection and the matching HLA.

As for this clonotype: Its target is unknown.

TCRdb re-analysed the reads in MiXCR, keeping a single row per CDR3 protein. The table records a few hundred thousand distinct CDR3 sequences, 35% to 50% of them present only once. Germline CDR1 SGHTA, CDR2 FQGNSA. V was pared by 5 bases and J by 0 bases, with 14 bases between. The CDR3 sequence is 17 residues long. V and J are TRBV7-2 and TRBJ1-6; D gene unclear. The receptor's source is a human donor in good health (CMV status not recorded). Some clones in this sample may be carry-over from other donors' samples. The sequencing used cultured PBMCs, collected from culture after CMV antigen stimulation. Here the CDR3 DNA reads TGTGCCAGCAGCCCTCAGATTGGGAGCTCCTATAATTCACCCCTCCACTTT. Translation gives CASSPQIGSSYNSPLHF.